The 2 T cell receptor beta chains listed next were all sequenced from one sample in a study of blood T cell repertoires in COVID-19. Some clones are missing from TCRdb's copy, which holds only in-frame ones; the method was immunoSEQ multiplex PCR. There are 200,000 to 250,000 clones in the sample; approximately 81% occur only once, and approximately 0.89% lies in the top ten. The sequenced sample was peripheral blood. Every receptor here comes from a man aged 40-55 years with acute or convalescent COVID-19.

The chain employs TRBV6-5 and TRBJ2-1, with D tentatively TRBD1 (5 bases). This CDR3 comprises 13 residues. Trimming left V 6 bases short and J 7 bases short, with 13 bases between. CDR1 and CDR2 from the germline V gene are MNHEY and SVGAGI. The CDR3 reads CASSRLQGNEQFF. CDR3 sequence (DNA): TGTGCCAGCAGCCGCCTTCAGGGAAATGAGCAGTTCTTC.

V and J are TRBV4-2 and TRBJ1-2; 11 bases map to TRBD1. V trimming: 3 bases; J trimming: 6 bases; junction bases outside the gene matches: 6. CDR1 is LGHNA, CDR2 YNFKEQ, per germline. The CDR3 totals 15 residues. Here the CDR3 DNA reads TGTGCCAGCAGCCACGGACAGGGGGCCTTCGATGGCTACACCTTC. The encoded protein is CASSHGQGAFDGYTF.